These 30 T cell receptor beta chains originate from one sample sequenced in a study of T-cell reconstitution after alpha-beta-depleted transplantation in children. The TCRbeta library was prepared with unique molecular identifiers. Using its own MiXCR run on the PCR reads, TCRdb lists one record per CDR3 protein. The sample records some 500,000 distinct CDR3 sequences, around 17% being singletons. Source: PBMCs from the stem cell graft donor, taken from the stem cell graft. The source is a human donor who donated a stem cell graft to a child with acute lymphoblastic leukemia.

DNA of the CDR3: TGTGCCAGCAGTGATCTCATCCTCCAGAATACGCAGTATTTT. It translates to CASSDLILQNTQYF. This chain uses TRBV2 with TRBJ2-3; unclear D gene. The CDR3 runs 14 residues. CDR1 SNHLY and CDR2 FYNNEI come from the germline V gene. V was pared by 3 bases and J by 7 bases, with 14 bases between.

This clonotype was seen more than once but under ten times. The chain has TRBV29-1 and TRBJ2-5; TRBD1 matches at 7 bases. This CDR3 is built from 12 residues. V lost 4 bases to trimming and J lost 5 bases; unmatched junction nucleotides: 4. CDR1 is SQVTM, CDR2 ANQGSEA, per germline. The CDR3 protein is CSVAGTVETQYF. The CDR3 nucleotides read TGCAGCGTTGCTGGGACAGTGGAGACCCAGTACTTC. The full variable domain, rest sourced from reference TRBV29-1 and TRBJ2-5, is SAVISQKPSRDICQRGTSLTIQCQVDSQVTMMFWYRQQPGQSLTLIATANQGSEATYESGFVIDKFPISRPNLTFSTLTVSNMSPEDSSIYLCSVAGTVETQYFGPGTRLLVL.

This clonotype was detected a few times. The gene calls are TRBV5-1 and TRBJ1-1; weak D call: TRBD1 (6 bases). V lost 0 bases and J 4 bases, leaving 16 bases between the germline ends. Germline loops: CDR1 SGHRS, CDR2 YFSETQ. This CDR3 is built from 16 residues. The CDR3 loop is CASSLGDFRDTTEAFF. DNA for the CDR3: TGCGCCAGCAGCTTGGGGGACTTCAGGGACACCACTGAAGCTTTCTTT.

This clonotype showed up just a few times. This chain connects TRBV7-3 to TRBJ2-7; D may correspond to TRBD1 or TRBD2 (6 bases each). CDR1 is SGHTA and CDR2 is FQGTGA in the germline V gene. Trimming took off 1 base at V and 4 bases at J, with 11 bases between the two ends. The CDR3 runs 14 residues. CDR3 sequence reads: CASSLNREDYEQYF. Here the CDR3 DNA reads TGTGCCAGCAGCTTAAACAGGGAGGATTACGAGCAGTACTTC.

This clonotype was detected a few times. The chain employs TRBV12-3 or TRBV12-4 and TRBJ2-5, with no clear D. The CDR3 is made up of 13 amino acids. V lost 7 bases to trimming and J lost 5 bases, with 14 bases between them. CDR3 sequence (DNA): TGTGCCAGCACCACGACCCCACAGGAGACCCAGTACTTC. Amino acid sequence: CASTTTPQETQYF.

In its sample, this clonotype was seen a few times. The chain carries TRBV5-1 and TRBJ1-1; 7 bases are a match to TRBD1. Per germline, CDR1 SGHRS and CDR2 YFSETQ. The trim removed 5 bases at V and 12 bases at J, leaving 13 bases unmatched. This CDR3 contains 13 residues. The CDR3: CASRRAGQAVSFF. The CDR3 coding sequence is TGCGCCAGCAGGCGTGCTGGACAGGCGGTTTCTTTCTTT.

V is TRBV5-1 and J is TRBJ2-3; the match to TRBD2 covers 9 bases. Germline CDR1 is SGHRS and CDR2 is YFSETQ. V lost 7 bases, J lost 0 bases, and 9 bases stayed unmatched. There are 16 residues in the CDR3. The CDR3 region is CASGRTSAASTDTQYF. DNA for the CDR3: TGCGCCAGCGGACGGACTAGCGCCGCTAGCACAGATACGCAGTATTTT. Based on the CDR3 plus reference TRBV5-1 and TRBJ2-3, the full variable domain is KAGVTQTPRYLIKTRGQQVTLSCSPISGHRSVSWYQQTPGQGLQFLFEYFSETQRNKGNFPGRFSGRQFSNSRSEMNVSTLELGDSALYLCASGRTSAASTDTQYFGPGTRLTVL.

This clonotype was counted between two and nine times. The chain links TRBV27 to TRBJ1-5; no firm D call. Germline CDR1 and CDR2: MNHEY and SMNVEV (reference sequence). The CDR3 covers 19 residues. Trimming pared 2 bases from V and 0 bases from J, leaving 20 bases between. Here the CDR3 reads CASSLIVRAELYSNQPQHF. The CDR3 coding sequence is TGTGCCAGCAGTTTAATTGTTAGGGCAGAATTGTATAGCAATCAGCCCCAGCATTTT.

This clonotype was counted a few times. The chain uses TRBV12-3 or TRBV12-4 and TRBJ1-5; 9 bases are shared with TRBD1. J lost 2 bases, V lost 0 bases, and 8 bases had no gene match. The length of the CDR3 is 18 residues. CDR3 nucleotides: TGTGCCAGCAGTTTAGCGGTTACAGGGGGCTTACGCAATCAGCCCCAGCATTTT. Translation: CASSLAVTGGLRNQPQHF.

This clonotype was detected many times. This chain links TRBV9 with TRBJ2-3, with 7 bases lining up with TRBD2. This CDR3 comprises 15 residues. The germline V gene has CDR1 SGDLS and CDR2 YYNGEE. With 3 bases clipped from V and 7 bases from J, the junction kept 11 bases outside the gene matches. The CDR3 loop reads CASSALARLANTQYF. The CDR3 DNA is TGTGCCAGCAGCGCCCTTGCCCGACTAGCCAATACGCAGTATTTT.

This chain joins TRBV7-9 and TRBJ2-5, with a tentative D call TRBD1 (6 bases). Germline CDR1 SEHNR, CDR2 FQNEAQ (reference sequence). The CDR3 runs to 17 residues. V was pared by 11 bases and J by 5 bases, with 30 bases between. The CDR3 protein is CAGRDIRDRSGWETQYF. CDR3 DNA sequence: TGTGCCGGCCGGGACATCAGGGATCGGTCAGGATGGGAGACCCAGTACTTC.

The V call is TRBV25-1, the J call TRBJ1-4; 11 nucleotides align to TRBD1. The ends lost 4 bases at V and 7 bases at J; junction bases unmatched: 2. This CDR3 contains 14 residues. Per the germline V gene, CDR1 is MGHDK and CDR2 is SYGVNS. In nucleotides, the CDR3 is TGTGCCAGCAGTGGGGACAGGGGGGGTGAAAAACTGTTTTTT. Translation gives CASSGDRGGEKLFF.

The rearrangement joins TRBV28 to TRBJ1-2; D ambiguous. The V gene's germline CDR1 is MDHEN and CDR2 SYDVKM. There are 12 residues in the CDR3. The V end lost 6 bases, the J end lost 8 bases, and 13 bases lay between the germline ends. CDR3 sequence: CASSLGRRGYTF. In DNA form, the CDR3 reads TGTGCCAGCAGCCTCGGACGGAGGGGCTACACCTTC.

The chain combines TRBV7-2 with TRBJ2-1, with D perhaps matching TRBD2 (6 bases). From germline, CDR1 is SGHTA and CDR2 FQGNSA. The length of the CDR3 is 16 residues. V gave up 2 bases and J gave up 3 bases, with 14 bases separating them. CDR3 DNA: TGTGCCAGCAGCTTAAATGGGGCGGGACTCTACAATGAGCAGTTCTTC. Amino acid sequence: CASSLNGAGLYNEQFF. The full variable domain, rest sourced from reference TRBV7-2 and TRBJ2-1, is GAGVSQSPSNKVTEKGKDVELRCDPISGHTALYWYRQSLGQGLEFLIYFQGNSAPDKSGLPSDRFSAERTGGSVSTLTIQRTQQEDSAVYLCASSLNGAGLYNEQFFGPGTRLTVL.

This clonotype was seen a handful of times. The rearrangement uses TRBV7-6 and TRBJ1-1, with 7 bases fitting TRBD1. CDR1 is SGHVS, CDR2 FNYEAQ, per germline. The trim removed 1 base at V and 7 bases at J, leaving 6 bases unmatched. The CDR3 runs 14 residues. The CDR3 region is CASSLDRGVGEAFF. The CDR3 nucleotides are TGTGCCAGCAGCTTAGACAGGGGAGTGGGTGAAGCTTTCTTT.

The chain uses TRBV6-1 and TRBJ1-5; D ambiguous. The ends were cut back, 0 bases at V and 2 bases at J, with 8 bases in the middle. Germline CDR1 is MNHNS and CDR2 is SASEGT. The CDR3 is made up of 15 amino acids. CDR3 nucleotides: TGTGCCAGCAGTGAAGCGGGGTATGGCAATCAGCCCCAGCATTTT. Translation gives CASSEAGYGNQPQHF.

J is TRBJ2-1 and V is TRBV12-3 or TRBV12-4, with TRBD2 matching 15 bases. Trimming at V came to 7 bases and at J to 7 bases, leaving 2 bases not matched to a gene. This CDR3 comprises 14 residues. The CDR3 region is CASKGLAGGNEQFF. CDR3 coding DNA: TGTGCCAGCAAGGGACTAGCGGGAGGAAATGAGCAGTTCTTC.

In this sample, this clonotype turned up a few times. J is TRBJ1-3 and V is TRBV18; D gene unclear. Germline V CDR1 and CDR2: KGHSH, LQKENI. The CDR3 sequence is 14 residues long. V was trimmed by 1 base and J by 7 bases, leaving 11 bases between them. The CDR3 loop reads CASSPRTGLNTIYF. CDR3 bases: TGTGCCAGCTCACCACGGACCGGCTTGAACACCATATATTTT. The complete variable domain, with remaining parts taken from reference TRBV18 and TRBJ1-3, reads NAGVMQNPRHLVRRRGQEARLRCSPMKGHSHVYWYRQLPEEGLKFMVYLQKENIIDESGMPKERFSAEFPKEGPSILRIQQVVRGDSAAYFCASSPRTGLNTIYFGEGSWLTVV.

This clonotype was observed a handful of times. The J gene is TRBJ2-1, the V gene TRBV6-1, with D uncertain. The CDR3 runs 11 residues. The V gene's germline CDR1 is MNHNS and CDR2 SASEGT. Deletions cut 4 bases from V and 7 bases from J, with 5 bases between. CDR3 region: CASSVRNEQFF. The CDR3 coding sequence is TGTGCCAGCAGTGTGAGGAATGAGCAGTTCTTC.

DNA for the CDR3: TGTGCCACCAGCACCCGACCAGATACGCAGTATTTT. It encodes CATSTRPDTQYF. The chain is built from TRBV15 and TRBJ2-3; D remains unclear. The CDR3 is 12 residues long. Per the germline V gene, CDR1 is LNHNV and CDR2 is YYDKDF (reference sequence). V was trimmed by 4 bases and J by 4 bases, leaving 6 bases between them.

The V call is TRBV5-5, the J call TRBJ2-3; tentative D call: TRBD2 (7 bases). The CDR3 loop spans 15 amino acids. CDR1 and CDR2 from the germline V gene are SGHKS and YYEKEE (reference sequence). V was shortened by 4 bases and J by 2 bases, with 14 bases between the two germline ends. CDR3 residues: CASSPPGGPTDTQYF. The CDR3 bases are TGTGCCAGCAGCCCCCCCGGGGGGCCCACAGATACGCAGTATTTT.

The chain couples TRBV29-1 to TRBJ1-1, with 11 bases fitting TRBD1. The germline gives CDR1 SQVTM, CDR2 ANQGSEA. The CDR3 spans 13 residues. V was clipped by 4 bases and J by 7 bases; unmatched bases: 5. As DNA, the CDR3 is TGCAGCGTTGGATGGACAGGGGGCAGTGAAGCTTTCTTT. This codes for CSVGWTGGSEAFF.

CDR3 sequence: CASSPWHPALEQFF. The CDR3 DNA reads TGTGCCAGCAGCCCTTGGCACCCCGCGCTTGAGCAGTTCTTC. J is TRBJ2-1 and V is TRBV7-2; D gene uncertain. The CDR3 extends over 14 amino acids. Trimming left V 5 bases short and J 9 bases short, with 17 bases between. CDR1 and CDR2 (germline): SGHTA, FQGNSA.

This chain uses TRBV18 with TRBJ2-1, with D perhaps matching TRBD2 (6 bases). The germline V gene encodes CDR1 KGHSH and CDR2 LQKENI. The CDR3 consists of 12 residues. Trimming stripped 5 bases from V and 9 bases from J, with 11 bases between. This chain's CDR3 is CASSSGVGEQFF. The DNA for the CDR3 is TGTGCCAGCTCATCGGGGGTCGGTGAGCAGTTCTTC.

This clonotype appeared a few times. The chain employs TRBV12-3 or TRBV12-4 and TRBJ2-7; the D gene could be TRBD1 or TRBD2 (5 bases each). V dropped 8 bases and J dropped 0 bases, with 17 bases sitting between them. CDR3 length: 15 residues. The CDR3 here is CASRPGLSASYEQYF. Here the CDR3 DNA reads TGTGCCAGCCGTCCGGGGCTATCGGCCTCCTACGAGCAGTACTTC.

The V call is TRBV20-1, the J call TRBJ1-1; 7 nucleotides align to TRBD1. Germline CDR1 DFQATT, CDR2 SNEGSKA (reference sequence). The CDR3 loop spans 12 amino acids. With 5 bases clipped from V and 11 bases from J, the junction kept 11 bases outside the gene matches. CDR3 in DNA: TGCAGTGCTCACACAGACAGGGTTAAGGCTTTCTTT. Translating gives CSAHTDRVKAFF.

This rearrangement joins TRBV27 to TRBJ2-1; 14 bases agree with TRBD2. The CDR3 extends over 15 amino acids. V trimming: 4 bases; J trimming: 7 bases; junction bases outside the gene matches: 3. Per the germline V gene, CDR1 is MNHEY and CDR2 is SMNVEV (reference sequence). The DNA for the CDR3 is TGTGCCAGCAGTTCCGGGACTAGCGGGAGAAATGAGCAGTTCTTC. Its translation is CASSSGTSGRNEQFF.

The genes are TRBV29-1 and TRBJ2-5; 9 bases line up with TRBD1. Looked up from germline, CDR1 is SQVTM and CDR2 is ANQGSEA. CDR3 length: 14 amino acids. V gave up 2 bases and J gave up 5 bases; unmatched junction bases: 6. The CDR3: CSVEPGQGTETQYF. The CDR3 bases are TGCAGCGTTGAACCCGGACAGGGGACGGAGACCCAGTACTTC.

CDR3 nucleotides: TGTGCCAGCAGTTTTCAGGGGTTGGATGGCTACACCTTC. This translates into CASSFQGLDGYTF. The chain recombines TRBV12-3 or TRBV12-4 with TRBJ1-2; D is possibly TRBD1 (6 bases). V was cut by 3 bases and J by 6 bases, with 11 bases left in between. The CDR3 totals 13 residues.

V and J are TRBV20-1 and TRBJ1-1; 9 bases line up with TRBD1. Germline loops: CDR1 DFQATT, CDR2 SNEGSKA (reference sequence). CDR3 length equals 14 residues. The ends lost 4 bases at V and 1 base at J; junction bases unmatched: 4. The DNA of the CDR3 is TGCAGTGCTAAGAAGACAGGGGGGAACACTGAAGCTTTCTTT. Translating it yields CSAKKTGGNTEAFF.